This TCR beta chain was sequenced for a study of regulatory T cells in long-lasting Graves disease. Time point noted: persistent/refractory GD, antithyroid drugs over 5 years with positive TRAb. The TCR library was prepared using RNA isolated from PBMCs. It was an endocrinology department in Xi'an, China, that provided the patients. Remarks on this clonotype: Its antigen is currently unknown.

Library construction for TCR beta used iRepertoire HTBI primers and Arm-PCR of CDR3 regions. TCRdb re-called the multiplex PCR reads through MiXCR, storing one row per CDR3 protein. Counted here are 360,000 or so distinct CDR3 sequences, roughly 25% occurring once; the ten biggest clones make up around 30%. The CDR3 has 14 amino acids. V lost 5 bases and J lost 6, with 13 bases in between. Germline V gene sequence: CDR1 LNHDA, CDR2 SQIVND (reference sequence). Study-level results: Persistent disease preferred TRBV28, TRBJ1-2 and TRBJ2-5; new disease, TRBV20-1 and TRBJ2-1. Those with persistent disease had in common more public clonotypes (around 2,500) than new patients (approximately 1,000).

This TCR was sampled from a woman aged 35 to 49 with Graves disease. Sequences were derived from peripheral blood mononuclear cells (PBMCs), sampled when the disease was refractory, from a patient treated with antithyroid drugs. This chain links TRBV19 with TRBJ2-2; D not certain. CDR3 in DNA: TGTGCCAGTAGTCCGTTCGCTGGGTCCGGGGAGCTGTTTTTT. It specifies CASSPFAGSGELFF.